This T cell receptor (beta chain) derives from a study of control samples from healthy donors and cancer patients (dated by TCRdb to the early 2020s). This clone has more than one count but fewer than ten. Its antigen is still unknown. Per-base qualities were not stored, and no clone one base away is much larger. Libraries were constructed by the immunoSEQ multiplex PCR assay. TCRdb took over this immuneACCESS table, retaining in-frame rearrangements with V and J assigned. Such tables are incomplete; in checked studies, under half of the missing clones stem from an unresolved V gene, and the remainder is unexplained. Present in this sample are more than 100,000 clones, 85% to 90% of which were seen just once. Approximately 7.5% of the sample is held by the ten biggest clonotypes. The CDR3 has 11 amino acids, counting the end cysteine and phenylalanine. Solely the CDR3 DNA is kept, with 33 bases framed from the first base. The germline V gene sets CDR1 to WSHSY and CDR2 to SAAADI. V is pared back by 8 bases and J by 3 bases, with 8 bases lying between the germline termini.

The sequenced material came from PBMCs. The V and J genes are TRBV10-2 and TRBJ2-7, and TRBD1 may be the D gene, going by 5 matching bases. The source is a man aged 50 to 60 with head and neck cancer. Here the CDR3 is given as CASGDSYEQYF. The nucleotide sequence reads TGCGCCAGCGGAGACAGCTACGAGCAGTACTTC.